One T cell receptor beta chain is described in this entry. One junction end disagrees with the germline gene, perhaps due to a read error. Using its own MiXCR run on the RT-PCR reads, TCRdb lists one record per CDR3 protein. The sample gives 500,000 or so distinct CDR3 sequences, about 15% of which show up once; over 2.5% is in the top ten. This specimen comes from a study of response to subunit inactivated influenza vaccine. Germline V gives CDR1 ENHRY, CDR2 SYGVKD. The CDR3 sequence is 15 residues long. Sample: CD4+ T cells sorted from PBMCs, taken around 25 months after vaccination. The sequence derives from a man aged 50 to 69 who received an inactivated influenza vaccine. The chain combines TRBV10-3 with TRBJ2-1; 14 bases agree with TRBD2. The chain's CDR3 is CAISPGLAGGNVQFF. The CDR3 bases are TGTGCCATCAGCCCAGGACTAGCGGGAGGCAATGTGCAGTTCTTC.